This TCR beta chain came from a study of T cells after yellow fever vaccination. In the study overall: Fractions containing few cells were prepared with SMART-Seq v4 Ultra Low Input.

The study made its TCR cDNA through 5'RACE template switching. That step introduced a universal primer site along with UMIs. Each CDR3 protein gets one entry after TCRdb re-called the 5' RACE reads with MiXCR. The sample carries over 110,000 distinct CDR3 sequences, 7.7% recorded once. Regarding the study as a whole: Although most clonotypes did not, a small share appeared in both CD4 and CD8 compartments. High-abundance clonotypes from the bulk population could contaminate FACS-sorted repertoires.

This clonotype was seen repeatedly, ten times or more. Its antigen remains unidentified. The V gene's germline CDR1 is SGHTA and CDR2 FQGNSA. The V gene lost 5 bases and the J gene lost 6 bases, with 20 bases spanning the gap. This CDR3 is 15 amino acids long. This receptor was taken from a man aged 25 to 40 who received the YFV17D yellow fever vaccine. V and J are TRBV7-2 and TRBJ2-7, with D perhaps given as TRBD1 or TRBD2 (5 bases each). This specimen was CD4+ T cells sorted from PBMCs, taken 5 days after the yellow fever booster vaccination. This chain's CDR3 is CASSPKGTVKGEQYF. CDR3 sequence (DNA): TGTGCCAGCAGCCCCAAAGGGACGGTCAAAGGCGAGCAGTACTTC. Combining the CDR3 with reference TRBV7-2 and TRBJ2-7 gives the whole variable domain GAGVSQSPSNKVTEKGKDVELRCDPISGHTALYWYRQSLGQGLEFLIYFQGNSAPDKSGLPSDRFSAERTGGSVSTLTIQRTQQEDSAVYLCASSPKGTVKGEQYFGPGTRLTVT.